This is a list of T cell receptor beta chains from one sample in a study of post-analysis software for immune sequencing data. TCRdb independently ran MiXCR on the PCR reads; one entry per CDR3 protein. The table records roughly 870,000 distinct CDR3 sequences, around 50% of them present only once. What was sequenced was blood. All receptors come from a girl aged 10 to 17 with multiple sclerosis. CDR3s include the opening cysteine and the closing phenylalanine or tryptophan. A D gene is named only where the DNA matches it firmly. Clone size is stated in some rows and not others, as once, few, many or a class when expanded.

J | D | size | V | CDR3 | DNA
TRBJ2-3 | - | - | TRBV20-1 | CSASALTSTDTQYF | TGCAGTGCTAGTGCTCTCACTAGCACAGATACGCAGTATTTT
TRBJ1-2 | - | few | TRBV4-1 | CASTQVGLDYGYTF | TGCGCCAGCACCCAAGTGGGGCTGGACTATGGCTACACCTTC
TRBJ2-5 | - | few | TRBV7-2 | CASRSTGTSYQETQYF | TGTGCCAGCAGGTCTACAGGGACTTCGTACCAAGAGACCCAGTACTTC
TRBJ2-1 | TRBD2 | - | TRBV7-9 | CASSRLAYQYNEQFF | TGTGCCAGCAGCCGACTAGCCTACCAATACAATGAGCAGTTCTTC
TRBJ2-5 | TRBD1 | - | TRBV7-6 | CASSLAFPRTGGIGETQYF | TGTGCCAGCAGCTTAGCGTTCCCTAGGACAGGGGGAATCGGAGAGACCCAGTACTTC
TRBJ2-7 | TRBD2 | - | TRBV20-1 | CSATLERGPYEQYF | TGCAGTGCTACCCTGGAGCGGGGGCCCTACGAGCAGTACTTC
TRBJ2-3 | - | - | TRBV21-1 | CASSIRQDLSTDTQYF | TGTGCCAGCAGCATTAGACAGGACCTCAGCACAGATACGCAGTATTTT
TRBJ2-7 | TRBD2 | - | TRBV4-1 | CASSQATSGYSYEQYF | TGCGCCAGCAGCCAGGCCACTAGCGGGTACTCCTACGAGCAGTACTTC
TRBJ2-3 | TRBD2 | - | TRBV6-1 | CASSASGTSGTEQYF | TGTGCCAGCAGTGCATCCGGGACTAGCGGGACTGAGCAGTATTTT
TRBJ1-5 | - | - | TRBV20-1 | CSAPQGDGVNQPQHF | TGCAGTGCCCCTCAAGGGGACGGTGTTAATCAGCCCCAGCATTTT
TRBJ2-5 | TRBD2 | - | TRBV20-1 | CSARDELAVLKTQYF | TGCAGTGCTAGAGATGAACTAGCGGTCTTGAAGACCCAGTACTTC
TRBJ2-3 | TRBD2 | - | TRBV7-9 | CAGGLAGTDTQYF | TGTGCCGGGGGACTAGCGGGCACAGATACGCAGTATTTT
TRBJ2-5 | TRBD1 | - | TRBV5-1 | CASSKSGTGGEQYF | TGCGCCAGCAGCAAGTCCGGGACAGGGGGGGAGCAGTACTTC
TRBJ2-3 | - | - | TRBV7-6 | CASSVSVSLWGTDTQYF | TGTGCCAGCAGCGTATCAGTTTCCCTTTGGGGCACAGATACGCAGTATTTT
TRBJ1-2 | - | few | TRBV12-3/TRBV12-4 | CASSWGPGFNYGYTF | TGTGCCAGCAGTTGGGGGCCGGGCTTTAACTATGGCTACACCTTC
TRBJ1-1 | - | - | TRBV29-1 | CSVESVNTEAFF | TGCAGCGTTGAATCGGTTAACACTGAAGCTTTCTTT
TRBJ2-2 | - | - | TRBV24-1 | CATSEDQGSAGSSGELFF | TGTGCCACCAGTGAAGATCAGGGTTCGGCAGGCAGTAGCGGGGAGCTGTTTTTT